This T cell receptor beta chain was profiled in a study of blood T cell repertoires in COVID-19. In the original analysis: The authors estimated nucleated cell counts from reference gene primer amplification. Here immunoSEQ multiplex PCR was the method, and the copy in TCRdb shows in-frame clones only, minus some. From that table come the V and J calls and clone size; the DNA was used to work out D and trimming. The sample includes 25,000 to 35,000 clones, approximately 90% seen only once; the top ten take roughly 9.5%. V lost 6 bases to trimming and J lost 5 bases, with 17 bases between them. Germline V CDR1 and CDR2: ENHRY, SYGVKD. CDR3 length: 15 amino acids.

This receptor was identified in a human donor with active COVID-19. The donor label of this sample is uncertain. The chain combines TRBV10-3 with TRBJ2-1, with a tentative D call TRBD1 (6 bases). The sample taken for sequencing was peripheral blood. The CDR3 nucleotides are TGTGCCATCAGCGTGACAGGCGAGGGCAACAATGAGCAGTTCTTC. It specifies CAISVTGEGNNEQFF.